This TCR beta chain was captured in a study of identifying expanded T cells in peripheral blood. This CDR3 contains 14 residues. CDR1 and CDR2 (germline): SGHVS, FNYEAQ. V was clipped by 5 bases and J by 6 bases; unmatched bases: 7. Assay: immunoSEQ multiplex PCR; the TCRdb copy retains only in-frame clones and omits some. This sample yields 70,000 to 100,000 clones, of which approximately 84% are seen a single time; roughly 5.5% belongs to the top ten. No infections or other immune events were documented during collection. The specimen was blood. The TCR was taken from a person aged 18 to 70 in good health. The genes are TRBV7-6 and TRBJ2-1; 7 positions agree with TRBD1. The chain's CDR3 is CASSLRTGSNEQFF. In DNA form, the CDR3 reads TGTGCCAGCAGCCTCAGGACAGGCTCCAATGAGCAGTTCTTC.